This TCR beta chain was profiled in a study of OX40 agonist ivuxolimab in advanced cancers. Germline V lookup: CDR1 SGHDN, CDR2 FVKESK. This CDR3 spans 13 amino acids. V lost 8 bases and J lost 4, with 14 bases in between. If patients had autoimmune disease history or systemic immunosuppression, they were excluded. The data were produced by immunoSEQ multiplex PCR, yet TCRdb's version contains in-frame clones alone and is incomplete. The sample includes about 21,000 clones, approximately 73% of them seen just once. Material: CD4+ or CD8+ T cells sorted from blood, obtained in a trial of the OX40 agonist ivuxolimab. The chain carries TRBV14 and TRBJ2-5, with D maybe TRBD1 (6 bases). The receptor's source is an adult with an advanced solid tumor such as melanoma, head and neck, liver or kidney cancer. The CDR3 spells CASGRQAAETQYF. The CDR3 nucleotides are TGTGCCAGCGGTAGACAGGCTGCAGAGACCCAGTACTTC.